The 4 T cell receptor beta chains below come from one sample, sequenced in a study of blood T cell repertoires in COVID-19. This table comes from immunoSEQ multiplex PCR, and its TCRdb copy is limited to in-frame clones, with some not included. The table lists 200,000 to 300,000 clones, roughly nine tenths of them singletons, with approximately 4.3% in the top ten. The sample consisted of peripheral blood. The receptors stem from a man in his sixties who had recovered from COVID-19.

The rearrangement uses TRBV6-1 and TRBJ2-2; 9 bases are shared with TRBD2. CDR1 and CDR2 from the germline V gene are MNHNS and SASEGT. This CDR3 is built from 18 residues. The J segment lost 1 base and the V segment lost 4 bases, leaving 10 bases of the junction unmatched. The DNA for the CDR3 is TGTGCCAGCAGTGCGAAGACAGCGGGGGGATTGAACACCGGGGAGCTGTTTTTT. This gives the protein CASSAKTAGGLNTGELFF.

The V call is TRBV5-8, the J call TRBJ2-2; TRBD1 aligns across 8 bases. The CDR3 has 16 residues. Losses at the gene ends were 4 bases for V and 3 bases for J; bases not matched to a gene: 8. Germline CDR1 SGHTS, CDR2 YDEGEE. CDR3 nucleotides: TGTGCCAGCAGCCCTATAGACAGGGGTCACACCGGGGAGCTGTTTTTT. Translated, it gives CASSPIDRGHTGELFF.

The CDR3 coding sequence is TGTGCCAGTAGTATTAAGCGGGGTCAAGAGACCCAGTACTTC. Residues: CASSIKRGQETQYF. The chain combines TRBV19 with TRBJ2-5; the match to TRBD2 covers 7 bases. This CDR3 is 14 amino acids long. Germline lookup yields CDR1 LNHDA and CDR2 SQIVND (reference sequence). V lost 3 bases and J lost 2; bases outside the gene matches: 3.

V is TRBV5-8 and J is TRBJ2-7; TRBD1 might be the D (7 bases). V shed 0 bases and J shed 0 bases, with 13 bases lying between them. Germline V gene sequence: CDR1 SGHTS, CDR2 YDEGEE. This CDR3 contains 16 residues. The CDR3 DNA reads TGTGCCAGCAGCTTGGCGGGGGACAGCTACTCCTACGAGCAGTACTTC. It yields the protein CASSLAGDSYSYEQYF.